A single sample is the source of the 13 T cell receptor beta chains below, sequenced in a study of tumor-infiltrating lymphocytes in localized non-small cell lung cancer. Clones were sequenced by immunoSEQ multiplex PCR, and TCRdb holds only the in-frame ones, with some missing. The sample holds some 22,000 clones, roughly 69% seen once. The sequencing input was lung tumor tissue. Receptors originate from a human donor with non-small cell lung cancer.

The chain carries TRBV5-5 and TRBJ2-1; TRBD2 aligns across 8 bases. This CDR3 comprises 15 residues. After removal of 0 bases from V and 6 bases from J, the junction contained 5 bases not matched to a gene. Germline V CDR1 and CDR2: SGHKS, YYEKEE (reference sequence). The DNA for the CDR3 is TGTGCCAGCAGCTTGGGACTAGCGAGTGTCAATGAGCAGTTCTTC. Residues: CASSLGLASVNEQFF.

The chain couples TRBV28 to TRBJ2-1; 8 bases fit TRBD1. The V and J ends lost 6 bases and 10 bases, in that order; junction bases with no gene match: 14. The CDR3 sequence is 15 residues long. CDR1 is MDHEN, CDR2 SYDVKM, per germline. The CDR3 nucleotides are TGTGCCAGCAGCATTGGGTCGGGACAGGTTAAGGAGCAGTTCTTC. It codes for CASSIGSGQVKEQFF.

This clone has only one observation. The genes are TRBV15 and TRBJ2-7; 14 bases are shared with TRBD2. This CDR3 region has 16 residues. Germline trimming cut 3 bases from V and 2 bases from J; bases unmatched to any gene: 3. The V gene's germline CDR1 is LNHNV and CDR2 YYDKDF (reference sequence). CDR3 sequence reads: CATSRGTSGGTYEQYF. The DNA of the CDR3 is TGTGCCACCAGCAGGGGGACTAGCGGGGGAACCTACGAGCAGTACTTC.

This clone showed up just a few times. The V gene is TRBV7-2, the J gene TRBJ2-6; D call uncertain. The CDR3 loop spans 11 amino acids. The V end lost 8 bases, the J end lost 1 base, and 0 bases lay between the germline ends. Germline V gives CDR1 SGHTA, CDR2 FQGNSA. In DNA form, the CDR3 reads TGTGCCAGCTCTGGGGCCAACGTCCTGACTTTC. It is translated as CASSGANVLTF.

The chain carries TRBV11-3 and TRBJ1-1; D remains unclear. The CDR3 consists of 13 residues. Between the trimmed V and J ends, which lost 5 bases and 3 bases, there was a span of 10 bases. Germline V gene sequence: CDR1 SGHNT, CDR2 YENEEA. The chain's CDR3 is CASSQDLYTEAFF. The DNA of the CDR3 is TGTGCCAGCAGCCAAGACCTTTACACTGAAGCTTTCTTT. Together with reference TRBV11-3 and TRBJ1-1, the CDR3 gives the full variable domain: EAGVVQSPRYKIIEKKQPVAFWCNPISGHNTLYWYLQNLGQGPELLIRYENEEAVDDSQLPKDRFSAERLKGVDSTLKIQPAELGDSAVYLCASSQDLYTEAFFGQGTRLTVV.

The chain uses TRBV29-1 and TRBJ2-7, with 9 nucleotides matching TRBD2. This CDR3 is 13 amino acids long. Trimming cost V 6 bases and J 4 bases; bases outside gene matches: 7. CDR1 and CDR2 from the germline V gene are SQVTM and ANQGSEA. The CDR3 region has the DNA TGCAGCGTGATGGCTAGCGGGGCATACGAGCAGTACTTC. It codes for CSVMASGAYEQYF.

This clone was recorded only once. This chain connects TRBV7-9 to TRBJ1-1; D might be TRBD1 (6 bases). The CDR3 extends over 16 amino acids. Trimming pared 2 bases from V and 0 bases from J, leaving 13 bases between. Per the germline V gene, CDR1 is SEHNR and CDR2 is FQNEAQ (reference sequence). Here the CDR3 reads CASSLRGGVMNTEAFF. For the CDR3, the DNA is TGTGCCAGCAGCTTAAGGGGGGGGGTAATGAACACTGAAGCTTTCTTT.

This clone was detected a few times. J is TRBJ2-3 and V is TRBV7-3, with D unclear. The germline V gene has CDR1 SGHTA and CDR2 FQGTGA. V was cut by 5 bases and J by 4 bases, with 10 bases left in between. CDR3 length: 13 amino acids. Here the CDR3 reads CASSPLSADTQYF. Written as DNA, the CDR3 is TGTGCCAGCAGCCCCCTGTCAGCAGATACGCAGTATTTT.

The chain carries TRBV5-1 and TRBJ2-7; D call uncertain. CDR1 is SGHRS and CDR2 is YFSETQ in the germline V gene. This CDR3 is 13 amino acids long. V lost 0 bases to trimming and J lost 3 bases, with 7 bases between them. The CDR3 DNA reads TGCGCCAGCAGCTTGGTGGAACGCTACGAGCAGTACTTC. Protein: CASSLVERYEQYF.

This sequence joins TRBV19 and TRBJ1-2; TRBD1 aligns across 7 bases. The CDR3 has 13 amino acids. Trimming cost V 2 bases and J 8 bases; bases outside gene matches: 5. CDR1 is LNHDA and CDR2 is SQIVND in the germline V gene (reference sequence). For the CDR3, the DNA is TGTGCCAGTAGTATAAAGGACAGGAAGGGCTACACCTTC. Translated: CASSIKDRKGYTF.

The chain combines TRBV18 with TRBJ2-5; no clear D. Germline CDR1 and CDR2: KGHSH and LQKENI. The CDR3 loop spans 14 amino acids. Trimming cost V 0 bases and J 4 bases, with 9 bases left between them. The DNA of the CDR3 is TGTGCCAGCTCACCACCGTCACACCGAGAGACCCAGTACTTC. Translation gives CASSPPSHRETQYF.

The chain carries TRBV6-5 and TRBJ1-5; no clear D. In germline, CDR1 is MNHEY, CDR2 SVGAGI. There are 15 residues in the CDR3. Trimming pared 2 bases from V and 7 bases from J, leaving 15 bases between. The CDR3 bases are TGTGCCAGCAGTTACAGCGGGGTGGTGGGGCAGCCCCAGCATTTT. This sequence encodes CASSYSGVVGQPQHF.

V is TRBV10-3 and J is TRBJ1-4, with 8 bases aligning to TRBD1. The CDR3 covers 17 residues. Germline CDR1 ENHRY, CDR2 SYGVKD. The V and J ends lost 0 bases and 4 bases, in that order; junction bases with no gene match: 7. CDR3 loop: CAISESQGASLNEKLFF. The CDR3 DNA sequence: TGTGCCATCAGTGAGTCCCAGGGGGCGTCCCTTAATGAAAAACTGTTTTTT.